This TCR beta chain was found in a study of T cells in localized non-small cell lung cancer. Clones were sequenced by immunoSEQ multiplex PCR, and TCRdb holds only the in-frame ones, with some missing. The data show over 6,000 clones, approximately 16% seen once. The authors took atypia-free adjacent lung at least 2 cm from the tumor margin. Note on this clone: Its matching antigen is unknown.

V was cut by 5 bases and J by 0 bases, with 5 bases left in between. Per the germline V gene, CDR1 is KGHSH and CDR2 is LQKENI. The CDR3 length is 12 residues. General study findings and limits: Greater T cell density in blood accompanied longer overall survival. In uninvolved adjacent lung, T cell clonality reached its highest value, exceeding tumor.

This sequence was found in a male donor aged 60 or older with stage II squamous cell lung carcinoma. This chain uses TRBV18 with TRBJ2-7; D not resolved. The sequencing here drew on normal lung tissue next to the tumor, taken before any cancer treatment. CDR3 protein: CASSSPSYEQYF. CDR3 sequence (DNA): TGTGCCAGCTCATCCCCCTCCTACGAGCAGTACTTC. Variable domain in full (rest from reference TRBV18 and TRBJ2-7): NAGVMQNPRHLVRRRGQEARLRCSPMKGHSHVYWYRQLPEEGLKFMVYLQKENIIDESGMPKERFSAEFPKEGPSILRIQQVVRGDSAAYFCASSSPSYEQYFGPGTRLTVT.